One sample yielded the 25 T cell receptor beta chains listed below, sequenced in a study of T-cell memory formation after mild COVID-19. TCRdb re-called the 5' RACE reads with MiXCR, one entry per CDR3 protein. The sample consists of hundreds of thousands of distinct CDR3 sequences, just over 20% of them appearing once. The sample consisted of PBMCs or a T cell subset sorted from them (not recorded which). The receptors derive from an adult woman who had mild COVID-19 (a few samples of this study predate the infection). Cell type and time point are not known.

The J gene is TRBJ2-6, the V gene TRBV24-1; 11 positions match TRBD1. Looked up from germline, CDR1 is KGHDR and CDR2 is SFDVKD. With 7 bases clipped from V and 0 bases from J, the junction kept 7 bases outside the gene matches. This CDR3 comprises 18 residues. Here the CDR3 reads CATRRTGGDGSGANVLTF. CDR3 bases: TGTGCCACCAGGAGGACAGGGGGCGACGGCTCTGGGGCCAACGTCCTGACTTTC.

V usage is TRBV7-2 and J usage is TRBJ1-5; D is ambiguous. In germline, CDR1 is SGHTA, CDR2 FQGNSA. V gave up 4 bases and J gave up 5 bases, with 9 bases separating them. CDR3 length equals 13 residues. DNA for the CDR3: TGTGCCAGCAGCTACTATGTGGATCAGCCCCAGCATTTT. This codes for CASSYYVDQPQHF.

This rearrangement joins TRBV20-1 to TRBJ1-1; D not resolved. CDR3 length: 15 amino acids. V lost 6 bases and J lost 1, with 18 bases in between. Germline V gene sequence: CDR1 DFQATT, CDR2 SNEGSKA (reference sequence). CDR3 sequence: CSAPLGRATNTEAFF. CDR3 coding DNA: TGCAGTGCGCCGCTAGGGAGGGCAACGAACACTGAAGCTTTCTTT.

The V and J genes are TRBV25-1 and TRBJ2-2; D uncertain. The CDR3 covers 13 residues. The V gene lost 3 bases and the J gene lost 3 bases, with 5 bases spanning the gap. Per germline, CDR1 MGHDK and CDR2 SYGVNS. The CDR3 DNA is TGTGCCAGCAGTGACCCATACACCGGGGAGCTGTTTTTT. Residues: CASSDPYTGELFF.

The chain has TRBV20-1 and TRBJ1-5; D ambiguous. Germline lookup yields CDR1 DFQATT and CDR2 SNEGSKA (reference sequence). V lost 2 bases to trimming and J lost 0 bases, with 11 bases between them. This CDR3 has 15 residues. The CDR3, as DNA: TGCAGTGCTAGAAGGACTCGTAATAGCAATCAGCCCCAGCATTTT. Translated, it gives CSARRTRNSNQPQHF.

There are many counts of this clonotype. The chain carries TRBV7-2 and TRBJ2-5, with no clear D. V was shortened by 6 bases and J by 4 bases, with 9 bases between the two germline ends. The germline V gene has CDR1 SGHTA and CDR2 FQGNSA. The CDR3 contains 12 residues. The CDR3 region has the DNA TGTGCCAGCAGTTATGATCGAGAGACCCAGTACTTC. Its translation is CASSYDRETQYF.

The gene calls are TRBV30 and TRBJ2-3; TRBD1 is a possible D gene (5 bases). V shed 4 bases and J shed 2 bases, with 16 bases lying between them. The CDR3 has 15 residues. Germline V lookup: CDR1 GTSNPN, CDR2 SVGIG (reference sequence). CDR3 protein: CAWTDSRRSTDTQYF. CDR3 DNA: TGTGCCTGGACAGACAGCCGGCGGTCCACAGATACGCAGTATTTT.

This chain connects TRBV19 to TRBJ1-1; D unclear. Between the trimmed V and J ends, which lost 4 bases and 1 base, there was a span of 7 bases. CDR1 is LNHDA, CDR2 SQIVND, per germline (reference sequence). CDR3 length equals 13 residues. The CDR3 is CASSTEWNTEAFF. The CDR3 DNA follows: TGTGCCAGTAGTACCGAGTGGAACACTGAAGCTTTCTTT.

The genes are TRBV12-3 or TRBV12-4 and TRBJ1-1, with 7 bases aligning to TRBD1. This CDR3 is 11 amino acids long. V was clipped by 7 bases and J by 14 bases; unmatched bases: 10. CDR3 loop: CASKTRGQGFF. The CDR3 DNA reads as TGTGCCAGCAAAACTAGGGGGCAGGGCTTCTTT.

The rearrangement joins TRBV4-1 to TRBJ2-7; D not certain. This CDR3 contains 15 residues. CDR1 is MGHRA and CDR2 is YSYEKL in the germline V gene. V lost 0 bases to trimming and J lost 0 bases, with 9 bases between them. DNA of the CDR3: TGCGCCAGCAGCCAAGATAACACGGTCTCCTACGAGCAGTACTTC. Amino acids: CASSQDNTVSYEQYF.

The chain is built from TRBV20-1 and TRBJ2-1, with TRBD1 identical over 7 bases. With 4 bases clipped from V and 9 bases from J, the junction kept 6 bases outside the gene matches. The germline gives CDR1 DFQATT, CDR2 SNEGSKA (reference sequence). The CDR3 consists of 12 residues. CDR3 DNA sequence: TGCAGTGCTAAAGGACAGGACCCTGAGCAGTTCTTC. It is translated as CSAKGQDPEQFF.

This clonotype has only a few counts. CDR3 bases: TGTGCCAGCATGGGGGAAAGCTCCTACGAGCAGTACTTC. The encoded protein is CASMGESSYEQYF. The chain recombines TRBV2 with TRBJ2-7; TRBD1 or TRBD2 may be the D gene (5 bases each). V shed 7 bases and J shed 0 bases, with 10 bases lying between them. Germline-derived CDR1 and CDR2 are SNHLY and FYNNEI. The CDR3 runs 13 residues.

The chain employs TRBV3-1 and TRBJ2-2, with D perhaps TRBD1 (7 bases). Germline V gene data show CDR1 as LGHDT and CDR2 as YNNKEL (reference sequence). The CDR3 has 14 residues. V was cut by 6 bases and J by 3 bases, with 11 bases left in between. CDR3 nucleotide sequence: TGTGCCAGCAGTCCAGGGGGGTACACCGGGGAGCTGTTTTTT. Its translation: CASSPGGYTGELFF.

The CDR3 DNA sequence: TGTGCCAGCAGCACGCGACTGAGCGGGGAGGGATCCTACGAGCAGTACTTC. Its translation is CASSTRLSGEGSYEQYF. V is TRBV7-2 and J is TRBJ2-7, with TRBD2 matching 7 bases. From germline, CDR1 is SGHTA and CDR2 FQGNSA. The CDR3 is 17 amino acids. The ends lost 5 bases at V and 1 base at J; junction bases unmatched: 14.

This clonotype was detected a few times. V usage is TRBV7-3 and J usage is TRBJ2-1, with a tentative D call TRBD2 (6 bases). V gave up 4 bases and J gave up 0 bases, with 22 bases separating them. The CDR3 extends over 19 amino acids. Germline V gives CDR1 SGHTA, CDR2 FQGTGA. The CDR3, as DNA: TGTGCCAGCAGCTGCGGACTACCGCTGGTTTGTAGCTCCTACAATGAGCAGTTCTTC. It translates to CASSCGLPLVCSSYNEQFF.

This clonotype has a handful of counts. The CDR3 reads CASSPSGGTAYEQYF. The CDR3 DNA is TGCGCCAGCAGCCCCTCAGGGGGAACAGCCTACGAGCAGTACTTC. The chain has TRBV5-1 and TRBJ2-7; 7 bases fit TRBD1. V was pared by 4 bases and J by 2 bases, with 9 bases of the junction left unmatched. The germline V gene has CDR1 SGHRS and CDR2 YFSETQ. This CDR3 comprises 15 residues.

This clonotype has a handful of counts. The chain combines TRBV20-1 with TRBJ2-1, with 9 bases lining up with TRBD2. V dropped 5 bases and J dropped 4; count of bases not matched to a gene: 9. The CDR3 loop spans 15 amino acids. Germline V gene sequence: CDR1 DFQATT, CDR2 SNEGSKA (reference sequence). The CDR3 DNA reads TGCAGTGCTCCGGGAGCGGGAGGTTTATACAATGAGCAGTTCTTC. Protein sequence: CSAPGAGGLYNEQFF.

The V and J genes are TRBV6-2 or TRBV6-3 and TRBJ2-4; the match to TRBD2 covers 10 bases. Trimming removed 6 bases from V and 1 base from J; junction bases left unmatched: 12. The CDR3 loop spans 18 amino acids. The germline V gene encodes CDR1 MNHEY and CDR2 SVGEGT. This chain's CDR3 is CASSRRAGGDLAKNIQYF. CDR3 nucleotides: TGTGCCAGCAGCCGCCGAGCGGGAGGGGACCTCGCCAAAAACATTCAGTACTTC.

This clonotype has ten or more counts. The chain couples TRBV10-3 to TRBJ1-1; D unclear. V was clipped by 2 bases and J by 0 bases, with 4 bases between them. The CDR3 is 13 amino acids. CDR1 is ENHRY and CDR2 is SYGVKD in the germline V gene. The CDR3 sequence: CAISETVNTEAFF. CDR3 nucleotide sequence: TGTGCCATCAGTGAGACAGTGAACACTGAAGCTTTCTTT.

The genes are TRBV24-1 and TRBJ1-2; D possibly corresponds to TRBD1 (6 bases). This CDR3 is built from 13 residues. The germline V gene encodes CDR1 KGHDR and CDR2 SFDVKD. The V end was cut by 3 bases, the J end by 8 bases, with 12 bases between. The CDR3 protein is CATSDTGFSGYTF. The CDR3, as DNA: TGTGCCACCAGTGATACAGGGTTTTCCGGCTACACCTTC.

This clonotype was seen more than once but under ten times. The genes are TRBV7-2 and TRBJ1-1; TRBD1 matches 9 bases. With V trimmed by 0 bases and J by 7 bases, 0 bases remained unmatched. This CDR3 is built from 13 residues. Germline CDR1 is SGHTA and CDR2 is FQGNSA. The CDR3 reads CASSLATGGEAFF. The CDR3, as DNA: TGTGCCAGCAGCTTAGCGACAGGGGGTGAAGCTTTCTTT.

This clonotype was observed a handful of times. The chain carries TRBV29-1 and TRBJ2-5; TRBD1 aligns across 8 bases. CDR1 is SQVTM and CDR2 is ANQGSEA in the germline V gene. J lost 2 bases, V lost 5 bases, and 1 base had no gene match. The length of the CDR3 is 12 residues. The CDR3 DNA sequence: TGCAGCGTTTGGGACAGGCAAGAGACCCAGTACTTC. It specifies CSVWDRQETQYF.

The chain uses TRBV6-2 or TRBV6-3 and TRBJ1-2; possibly TRBD1 for D (5 bases). Per germline, CDR1 MNHEY and CDR2 SVGEGT. Trimming shortened V by 6 bases and J by 8 bases, and 16 bases separated the two germline ends. There are 13 residues in the CDR3. As DNA, the CDR3 is TGTGCCAGCAGACGGCGGCAGGGAGGCGGCTACACCTTC. Encoded protein: CASRRRQGGGYTF.

V and J are TRBV30 and TRBJ2-3; 7 bases align to TRBD1. The ends lost 5 bases at V and 4 bases at J; junction bases unmatched: 9. Germline values: CDR1 GTSNPN, CDR2 SVGIG (reference sequence). There are 14 residues in the CDR3. Here the CDR3 reads CAWQPNRGADTQYF. CDR3 DNA sequence: TGTGCCTGGCAACCTAACAGGGGTGCAGATACGCAGTATTTT. Together with reference TRBV30 and TRBJ2-3, the CDR3 gives the full variable domain: SQTIHQWPATLVQPVGSPLSLECTVEGTSNPNLYWYRQAAGRGLQLLFYSVGIGQISSEVPQNLSASRPQDRQFILSSKKLLLSDSGFYLCAWQPNRGADTQYFGPGTRLTVL.

This clonotype was detected a few times. The chain carries TRBV29-1 and TRBJ2-7; tentatively, D is TRBD1 (5 bases). CDR1 and CDR2 (germline): SQVTM, ANQGSEA. Trimming stripped 4 bases from V and 4 bases from J, with 23 bases between. The CDR3 extends over 16 amino acids. CDR3 in amino acids: CSVVTAVGQWGYEQYF. In DNA, the CDR3 is TGCAGCGTTGTGACGGCAGTGGGGCAGTGGGGATACGAGCAGTACTTC.